The next 3 T cell receptor beta chains were all read from a single sample in a study of blood T cell repertoires in COVID-19. The table came from immunoSEQ multiplex PCR; TCRdb's copy has only in-frame clones and leaves some out. In the table there are around 220,000 clones, about 86% of which are singletons. The sample comprised PBMCs or T cells enriched from blood (not recorded which). These receptors were collected from a woman between 45 and 65 years old with acute COVID-19.

This chain links TRBV15 with TRBJ2-1, with 9 bases identical to TRBD2. V lost 2 bases and J lost 3; bases outside the gene matches: 8. The CDR3 spans 17 residues. Germline CDR1 and CDR2: LNHNV and YYDKDF (reference sequence). The CDR3 region is CATSRPKTSGIYNEQFF. The CDR3 DNA reads as TGTGCCACCAGCAGACCTAAGACTAGCGGAATCTACAATGAGCAGTTCTTC.

This chain links TRBV28 with TRBJ1-1; TRBD1 matches at 11 bases. This CDR3 is 16 amino acids long. Per germline, CDR1 MDHEN and CDR2 SYDVKM. With V trimmed by 5 bases and J by 7 bases, 12 bases remained unmatched. CDR3 amino acids: CASSRGTGGSLGEAFF. The CDR3 DNA follows: TGTGCCAGCAGTCGGGGGACAGGGGGTTCACTTGGTGAAGCTTTCTTT.

With regard to this clone: The same CDR3 also results from other DNA sequences found in this sample. V and J are TRBV6-5 and TRBJ2-7; 10 bases line up with TRBD1. Trimming cost V 6 bases and J 4 bases; bases outside gene matches: 3. This CDR3 has 13 residues. The V gene's germline CDR1 is MNHEY and CDR2 SVGAGI. The CDR3 DNA reads TGTGCCAGCAGGCCGGGACAGGGGTACGAGCAGTACTTC. Residues: CASRPGQGYEQYF.